The 9 T cell receptor beta chains presented below share a single source sample, sequenced in a study of early T cells in non-severe SARS-CoV-2 infection. TCRdb passed the 5' RACE reads through MiXCR, listing each CDR3 protein once. The sample has around 53,000 distinct CDR3 sequences; about 11% are singletons. Sequencing was carried out using whole blood. These TCRs come from an adult who was a healthcare worker with PCR-confirmed SARS-CoV-2 infection or an uninfected control (not recorded which).

This clonotype was seen at least ten times. V gene TRBV27 combines with J gene TRBJ1-6; no reliable D call. The CDR3 contains 16 residues. V lost 7 bases, J lost 2 bases, and 15 bases lay in between. Germline V gene sequence: CDR1 MNHEY, CDR2 SMNVEV (reference sequence). This CDR3 is CASTIFPSPYNSPLHF. The CDR3 region has the DNA TGTGCCAGCACTATCTTTCCTAGCCCCTATAATTCACCCCTCCACTTT.

This clonotype was seen ten or more times. The gene calls are TRBV19 and TRBJ1-4, with 7 bases identical to TRBD1. V was pared by 3 bases and J by 1 base, with 2 bases of the junction left unmatched. This CDR3 spans 15 amino acids. Germline V gene data show CDR1 as LNHDA and CDR2 as SQIVND (reference sequence). This chain's CDR3 is CASSIRQGTNEKLFF. The CDR3, as DNA: TGTGCCAGTAGTATTCGACAGGGAACTAATGAAAAACTGTTTTTT.

Turning to this clonotype: A read error may be the cause here, since a much bigger clone is one base away. The gene calls are TRBV13 and TRBJ2-2; the D call may be TRBD1 or TRBD2 (5 bases each). The CDR3 is 15 residues long. Germline V gene lookup returns CDR1 PRHDT and CDR2 FYEKMQ (reference sequence). The CDR3 DNA reads as TGTGCCAGCAGTGAGGGCAGGGCAAACACCGGGGAGCCGTTTTTT. As protein: CASSEGRANTGEPFF.

The J gene is TRBJ2-5, the V gene TRBV7-2, with no clear D. V lost 1 base, J lost 5 bases, and 8 bases lay in between. From germline, CDR1 is SGHTA and CDR2 FQGNSA. This CDR3 spans 13 amino acids. This chain's CDR3 is CASSLGLGETQYF. The CDR3 nucleotides read TGTGCCAGCAGCTTAGGACTGGGGGAGACCCAGTACTTC.

This rearrangement joins TRBV2 to TRBJ1-1, with a tentative D call TRBD1 (6 bases). Germline V lookup: CDR1 SNHLY, CDR2 FYNNEI. This CDR3 has 13 residues. V lost 7 bases and J lost 6, with 15 bases in between. DNA of the CDR3: TGTGCCAGCAAGACGGAACAGGGCGCTGAAGCTTTCTTT. This gives the protein CASKTEQGAEAFF.

This clonotype was found a few times. This chain uses TRBV29-1 with TRBJ1-1; D is perhaps TRBD1 (5 bases). The V gene's germline CDR1 is SQVTM and CDR2 ANQGSEA. The CDR3 totals 13 residues. Trimming cost V 5 bases and J 4 bases, with 14 bases left between them. Here the CDR3 reads CSVHWTQGTEAFF. CDR3 sequence (DNA): TGCAGCGTTCATTGGACTCAGGGCACTGAAGCTTTCTTT.

This chain's CDR3 is CSARDREGPYNEQFF. The CDR3 region has the DNA TGCAGTGCTAGAGATCGGGAGGGCCCGTACAATGAGCAGTTCTTC. The chain is built from TRBV20-1 and TRBJ2-1; 8 nucleotides align to TRBD2. Losses at the gene ends were 0 bases for V and 4 bases for J; bases not matched to a gene: 5. The CDR3 extends over 15 amino acids. Looked up from germline, CDR1 is DFQATT and CDR2 is SNEGSKA (reference sequence).

This clonotype was observed a handful of times. J is TRBJ2-7 and V is TRBV28; no clear D. Trimming shortened V by 6 bases and J by 3 bases, and 3 bases separated the two germline ends. The length of the CDR3 is 10 residues. Per the germline V gene, CDR1 is MDHEN and CDR2 is SYDVKM. The CDR3 DNA is TGTGCCAGCAGAAGCTACGAGCAGTACTTC. Translated, it gives CASRSYEQYF. Full variable domain (remainder filled in from reference TRBV28 and TRBJ2-7): DVKVTQSSRYLVKRTGEKVFLECVQDMDHENMFWYRQDPGLGLRLIYFSYDVKMKEKGDIPEGYSVSREKKERFSLILESASTNQTSMYLCASRSYEQYFGPGTRLTVT.

J is TRBJ1-2 and V is TRBV25-1; 9 positions agree with TRBD1. V dropped 4 bases and J dropped 6; count of bases not matched to a gene: 6. Germline V gene data show CDR1 as MGHDK and CDR2 as SYGVNS. The CDR3 spans 14 residues. CDR3 coding DNA: TGTGCCAGCAGTGTGGGGACAGGGAGAAATGGCTACACCTTC. Protein product: CASSVGTGRNGYTF.